Given below is one T cell receptor (beta chain) in context. Its specificity is not known. Profiling relied on immunoSEQ multiplex PCR, and the TCRdb table lists in-frame clones only, not all of them. The sample lists about 29,000 clones; more than 75% were seen once. The data stem from a study of a mutant IDH1 vaccine in newly diagnosed glioma. Looking at the study overall: Vaccination followed radiotherapy alone by 4-6 weeks, or accompanied temozolomide cycles.

Time point given: week 35, safety follow-up. Vaccine doses each comprised 300 ug of mutant IDH1 20-mer peptide, with topical imiquimod. Notes on the study in general: Among all patients, vaccine-induced immune responses occurred in around 93%.

Between the trimmed V and J ends, which lost 4 bases and 8 bases, there was a span of 9 bases. The CDR3 is 12 amino acids. Germline V CDR1 and CDR2: SEHNR, FQNEAQ (reference sequence). This specimen was PBMCs, taken from a glioma patient whose treatment included an IDH1 peptide vaccine. This sequence originates from a man aged 45-65 years with glioma. V gene TRBV7-9 combines with J gene TRBJ2-4; the D is unclear. CDR3 in amino acids: CASSSRPDIQYF. The CDR3 DNA follows: TGTGCCAGCAGCTCTCGTCCGGACATTCAGTACTTC.